The entry below gives a single T cell receptor (beta chain) sequence along with its context. Method: immunoSEQ multiplex PCR; TCRdb's copy keeps in-frame clones and lacks some. Among approximately 68,000 clones, roughly nine tenths were seen once, and the ten largest hold around 0.7%. This CDR3 spans 13 amino acids. CDR1 and CDR2 (germline): SQVTM, ANQGSEA. V was clipped by 6 bases and J by 5 bases; unmatched bases: 1. This specimen comes from a study of T cell changes during pregnancy in multiple sclerosis. This TCR came from a female donor in good health, enrolled as a control in a pregnancy study. V usage is TRBV29-1 and J usage is TRBJ2-5, with 15 positions matching TRBD2. The starting material was peripheral blood, obtained in the third trimester of pregnancy. In nucleotides, the CDR3 is TGCAGCGTCGGGACTAGCGGGAGGGAGACCCAGTACTTC. It yields the protein CSVGTSGRETQYF.